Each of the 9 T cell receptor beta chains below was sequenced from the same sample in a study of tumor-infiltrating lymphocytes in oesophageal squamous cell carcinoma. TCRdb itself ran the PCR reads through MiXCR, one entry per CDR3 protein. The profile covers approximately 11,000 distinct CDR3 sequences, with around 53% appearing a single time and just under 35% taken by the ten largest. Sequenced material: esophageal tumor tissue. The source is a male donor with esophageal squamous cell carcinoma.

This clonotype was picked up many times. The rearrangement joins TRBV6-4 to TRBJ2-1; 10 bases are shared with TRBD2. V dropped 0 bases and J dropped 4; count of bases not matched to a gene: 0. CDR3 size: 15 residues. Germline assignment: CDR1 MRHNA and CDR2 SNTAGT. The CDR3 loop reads CASSDSAGGYNEQFF. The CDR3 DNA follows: TGTGCCAGCAGTGACTCAGCGGGAGGGTACAATGAGCAGTTCTTC.

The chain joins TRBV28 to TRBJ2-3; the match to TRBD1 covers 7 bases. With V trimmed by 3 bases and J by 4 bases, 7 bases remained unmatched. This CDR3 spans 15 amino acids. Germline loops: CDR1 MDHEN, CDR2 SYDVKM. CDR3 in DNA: TGTGCCAGCAGTTTGGAGCTCACAGGGGCAGATACGCAGTATTTT. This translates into CASSLELTGADTQYF.

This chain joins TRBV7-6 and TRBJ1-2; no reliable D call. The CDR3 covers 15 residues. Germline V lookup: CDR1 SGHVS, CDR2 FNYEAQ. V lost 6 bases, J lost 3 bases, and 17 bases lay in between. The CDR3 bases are TGTGCCAGCAGGATATCCAATTTACCCCACTATGGCTACACCTTC. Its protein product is CASRISNLPHYGYTF.

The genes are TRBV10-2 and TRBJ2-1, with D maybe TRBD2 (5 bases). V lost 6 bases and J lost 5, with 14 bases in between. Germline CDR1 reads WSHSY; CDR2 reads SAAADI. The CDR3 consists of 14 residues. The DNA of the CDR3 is TGCGCCAGCAGGGGAGTAGCTACCGACAATGAGCAGTTCTTC. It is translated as CASRGVATDNEQFF.

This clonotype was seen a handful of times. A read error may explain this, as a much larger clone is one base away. CDR3 bases: TGTGCCAGCGCAAACACCGGGGAGCTGTATTTT. This codes for CASANTGELYF. This chain joins TRBV28 and TRBJ2-3, with a possible D match to TRBD2 (5 bases). The germline V gene encodes CDR1 MDHEN and CDR2 SYDVKM. There are 11 residues in the CDR3. V lost 8 bases to trimming and J lost 14 bases, with 17 bases between them.

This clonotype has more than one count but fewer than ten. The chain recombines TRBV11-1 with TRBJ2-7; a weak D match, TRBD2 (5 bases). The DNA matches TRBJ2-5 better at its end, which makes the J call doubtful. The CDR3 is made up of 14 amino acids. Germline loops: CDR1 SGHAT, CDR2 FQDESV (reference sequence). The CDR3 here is CASSLAGDVETQYF. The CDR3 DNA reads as TGTGCCAGCAGCTTAGCGGGAGATGTAGAGACCCAGTACTTC.

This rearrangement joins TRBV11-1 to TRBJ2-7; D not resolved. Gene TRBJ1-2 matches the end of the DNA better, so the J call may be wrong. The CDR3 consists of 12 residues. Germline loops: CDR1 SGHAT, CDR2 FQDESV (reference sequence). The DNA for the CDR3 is TGTGCCAGCAGCTTAAATTCTTTCGGCTACACCTTC. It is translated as CASSLNSFGYTF.

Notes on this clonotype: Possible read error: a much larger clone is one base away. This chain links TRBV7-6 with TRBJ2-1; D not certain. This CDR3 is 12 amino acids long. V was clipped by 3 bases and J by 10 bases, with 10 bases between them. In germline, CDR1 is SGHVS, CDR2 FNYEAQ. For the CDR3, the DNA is TGTGCCAGCAGCTTTAAAGCCTACGAGCAGTTCTTC. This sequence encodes CASSFKAYEQFF.

This CDR3 is CASSSGTGANTGELFF. CDR3 coding DNA: TGTGCCAGCAGCTCCGGGACAGGGGCGAACACCGGGGAGCTGTTTTTT. This chain links TRBV11-1 with TRBJ2-2; TRBD1 aligns across 10 bases. Trimming cost V 4 bases and J 0 bases; bases outside gene matches: 2. Germline V gene data show CDR1 as SGHAT and CDR2 as FQDESV (reference sequence). The CDR3 consists of 16 residues.